The table lists the clone carrying this TCR beta chain with a count of one. Its specificity is unknown. This sample stems from a study of T cell responses to AZD1222 COVID-19 vaccine. Broader study findings: CD4 TCRs covered the whole spike, strongest at regions 160-218 and 743-854. White British people made up most donors, females outnumbered males, and clonal diversity was possibly underestimated.

Clones were read by immunoSEQ multiplex PCR, and TCRdb kept only the in-frame ones, dropping some. Altogether over 120,000 clones are present, roughly 88% being singletons, with the ten largest covering around 7.8%. V lost 1 base and J 0 bases, leaving 10 bases between the germline ends. CDR3 length equals 15 residues. The germline V gene encodes CDR1 GTSNPN and CDR2 SVGIG (reference sequence). This sequence originates from an adult in good health. Sequences were derived from peripheral blood, sampled on day 0 of AZD1222 vaccination. The chain joins TRBV30 to TRBJ2-1; tentatively, D is TRBD1 or TRBD2 (5 bases each). Here the CDR3 reads CAWSALGVSYNEQFF. CDR3 nucleotides: TGTGCCTGGAGTGCCTTGGGGGTCTCCTACAATGAGCAGTTCTTC.